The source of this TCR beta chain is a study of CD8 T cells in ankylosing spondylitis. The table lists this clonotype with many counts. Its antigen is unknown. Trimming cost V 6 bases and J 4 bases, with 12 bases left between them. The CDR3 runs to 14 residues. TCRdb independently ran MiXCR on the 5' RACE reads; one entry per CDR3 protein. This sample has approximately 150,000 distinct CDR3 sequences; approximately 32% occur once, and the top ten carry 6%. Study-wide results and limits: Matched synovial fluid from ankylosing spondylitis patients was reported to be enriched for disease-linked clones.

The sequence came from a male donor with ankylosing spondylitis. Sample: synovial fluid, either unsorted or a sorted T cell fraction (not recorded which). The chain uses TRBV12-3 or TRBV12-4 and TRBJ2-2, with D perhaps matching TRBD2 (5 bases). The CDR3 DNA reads TGTGCCAGCAGAGGGAGTGTAGGCACCGGGGAGCTGTTTTTT. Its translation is CASRGSVGTGELFF.